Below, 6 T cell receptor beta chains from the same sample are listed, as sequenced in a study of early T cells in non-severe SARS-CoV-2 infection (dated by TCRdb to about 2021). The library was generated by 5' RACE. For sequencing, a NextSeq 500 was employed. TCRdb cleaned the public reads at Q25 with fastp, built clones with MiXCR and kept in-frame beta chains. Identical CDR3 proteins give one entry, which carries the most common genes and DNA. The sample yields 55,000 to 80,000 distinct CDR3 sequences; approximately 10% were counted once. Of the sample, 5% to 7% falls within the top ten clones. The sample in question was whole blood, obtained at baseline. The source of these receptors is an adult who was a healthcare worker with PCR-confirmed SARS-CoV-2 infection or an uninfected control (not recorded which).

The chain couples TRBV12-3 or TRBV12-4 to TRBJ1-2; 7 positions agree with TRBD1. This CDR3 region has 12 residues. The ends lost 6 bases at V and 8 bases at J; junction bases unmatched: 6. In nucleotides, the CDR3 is TGTGCCAGCAGCCAGGGGGTATCAGGCTACACCTTC. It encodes CASSQGVSGYTF.

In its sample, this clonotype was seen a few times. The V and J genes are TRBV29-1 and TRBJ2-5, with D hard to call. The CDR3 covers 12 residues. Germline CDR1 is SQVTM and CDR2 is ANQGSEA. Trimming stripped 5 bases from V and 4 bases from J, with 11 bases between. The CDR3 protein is CSVLRDRETQYF. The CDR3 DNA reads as TGCAGCGTTCTAAGGGATAGAGAGACCCAGTACTTC.

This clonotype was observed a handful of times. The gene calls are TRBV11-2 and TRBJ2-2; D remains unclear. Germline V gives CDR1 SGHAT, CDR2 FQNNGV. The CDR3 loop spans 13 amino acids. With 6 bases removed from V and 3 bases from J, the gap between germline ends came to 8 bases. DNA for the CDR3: TGTGCCAGCAGTTTTATGGACACCGGGGAGCTGTTTTTT. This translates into CASSFMDTGELFF.

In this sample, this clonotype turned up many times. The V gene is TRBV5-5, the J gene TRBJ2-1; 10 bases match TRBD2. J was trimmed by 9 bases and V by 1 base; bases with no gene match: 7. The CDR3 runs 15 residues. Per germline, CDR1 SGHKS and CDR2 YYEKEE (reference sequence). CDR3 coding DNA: TGTGCCAGCAGCTTGCTAGCGGGAGTAGGCGGTGAGCAGTTCTTC. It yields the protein CASSLLAGVGGEQFF.

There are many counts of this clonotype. The CDR3 protein is CASSLGGPRFNEQFF. CDR3 in DNA: TGTGCCAGCAGCTTAGGGGGACCCAGATTCAATGAGCAGTTCTTC. The chain joins TRBV7-6 to TRBJ2-1; the D call may be TRBD1 or TRBD2 (5 bases each). The CDR3 has 15 residues. V was shortened by 1 base and J by 6 bases, with 13 bases between the two germline ends. Germline assignment: CDR1 SGHVS and CDR2 FNYEAQ.

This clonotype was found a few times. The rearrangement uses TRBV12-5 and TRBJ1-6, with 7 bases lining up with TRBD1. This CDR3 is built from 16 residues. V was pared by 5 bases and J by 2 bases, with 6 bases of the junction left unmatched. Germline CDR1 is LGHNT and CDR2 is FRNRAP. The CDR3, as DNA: TGTGCTAGTGGTCGGGGACAGACAACCTATAATTCACCCCTCCACTTT. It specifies CASGRGQTTYNSPLHF.